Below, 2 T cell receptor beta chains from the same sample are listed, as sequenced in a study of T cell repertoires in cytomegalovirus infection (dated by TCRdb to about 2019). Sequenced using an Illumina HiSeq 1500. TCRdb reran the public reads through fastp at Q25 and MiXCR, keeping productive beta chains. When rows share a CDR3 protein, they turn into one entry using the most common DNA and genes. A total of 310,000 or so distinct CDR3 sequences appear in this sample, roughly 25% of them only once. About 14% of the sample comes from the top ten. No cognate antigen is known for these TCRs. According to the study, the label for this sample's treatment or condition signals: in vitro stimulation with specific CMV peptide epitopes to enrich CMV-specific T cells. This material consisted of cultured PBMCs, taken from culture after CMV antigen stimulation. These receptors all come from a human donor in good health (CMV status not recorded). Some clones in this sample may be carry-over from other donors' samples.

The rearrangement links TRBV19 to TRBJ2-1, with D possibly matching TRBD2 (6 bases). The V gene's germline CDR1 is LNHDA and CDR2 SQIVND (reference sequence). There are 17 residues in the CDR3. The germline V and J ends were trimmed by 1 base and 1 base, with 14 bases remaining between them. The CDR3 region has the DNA TGTGCCAGTAGTATAGGTTGGGCGGGGAGGTCCTACAATGAGCAGTTCTTC. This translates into CASSIGWAGRSYNEQFF.

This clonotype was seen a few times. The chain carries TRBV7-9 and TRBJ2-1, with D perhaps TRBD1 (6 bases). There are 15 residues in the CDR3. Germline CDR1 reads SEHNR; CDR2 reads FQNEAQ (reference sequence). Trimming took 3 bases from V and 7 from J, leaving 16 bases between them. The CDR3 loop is CASSFGRTEENEQFF. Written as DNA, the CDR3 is TGTGCCAGCAGCTTTGGTCGGACAGAGGAGAATGAGCAGTTCTTC.